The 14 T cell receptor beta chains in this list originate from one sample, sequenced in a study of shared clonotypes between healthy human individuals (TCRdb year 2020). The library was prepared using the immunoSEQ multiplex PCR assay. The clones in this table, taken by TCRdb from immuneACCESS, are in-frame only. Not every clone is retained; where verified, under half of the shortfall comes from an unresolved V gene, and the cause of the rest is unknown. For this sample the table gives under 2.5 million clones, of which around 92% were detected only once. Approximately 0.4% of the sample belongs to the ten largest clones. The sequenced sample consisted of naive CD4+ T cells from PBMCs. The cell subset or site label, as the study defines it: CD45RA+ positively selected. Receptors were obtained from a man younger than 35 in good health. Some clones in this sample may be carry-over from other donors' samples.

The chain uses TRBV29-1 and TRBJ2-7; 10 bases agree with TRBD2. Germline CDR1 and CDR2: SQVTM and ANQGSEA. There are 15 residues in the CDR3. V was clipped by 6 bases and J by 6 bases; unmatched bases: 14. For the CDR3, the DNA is TGCAGCGTCACCTCCCTAGCGGGAGAAATTGGCGAGCAGTACTTC. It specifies CSVTSLAGEIGEQYF.

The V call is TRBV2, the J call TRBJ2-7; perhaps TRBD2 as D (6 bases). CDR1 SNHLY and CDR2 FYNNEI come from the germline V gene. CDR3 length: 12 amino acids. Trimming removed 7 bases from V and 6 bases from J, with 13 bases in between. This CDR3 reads CASTTARGEQYF. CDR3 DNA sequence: TGTGCCAGCACTACTGCGCGGGGCGAGCAGTACTTC.

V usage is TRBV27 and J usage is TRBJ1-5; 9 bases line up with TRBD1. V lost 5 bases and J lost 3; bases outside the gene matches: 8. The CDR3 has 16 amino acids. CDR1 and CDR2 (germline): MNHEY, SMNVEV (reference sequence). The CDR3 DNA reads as TGTGCCAGCAGTCCCCGGACAGGGGAGGTCAATCAGCCCCAGCATTTT. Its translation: CASSPRTGEVNQPQHF.

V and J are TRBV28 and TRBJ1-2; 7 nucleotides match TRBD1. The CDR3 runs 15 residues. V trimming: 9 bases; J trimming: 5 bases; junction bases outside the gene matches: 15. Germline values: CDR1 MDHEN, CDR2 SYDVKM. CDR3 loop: CASTIAPGTDYGYTF. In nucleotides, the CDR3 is TGTGCCAGTACGATTGCTCCCGGGACAGATTATGGCTACACCTTC.

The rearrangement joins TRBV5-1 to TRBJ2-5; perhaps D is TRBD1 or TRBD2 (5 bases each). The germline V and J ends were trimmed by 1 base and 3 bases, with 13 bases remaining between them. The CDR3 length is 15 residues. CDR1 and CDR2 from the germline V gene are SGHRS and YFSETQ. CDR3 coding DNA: TGCGCCAGCAGCTTGTCCGGGACCAAAGAAGAGACCCAGTACTTC. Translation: CASSLSGTKEETQYF.

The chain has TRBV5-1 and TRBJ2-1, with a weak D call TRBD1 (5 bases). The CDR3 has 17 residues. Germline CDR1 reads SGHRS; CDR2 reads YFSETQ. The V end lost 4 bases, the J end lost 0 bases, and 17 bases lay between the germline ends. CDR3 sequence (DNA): TGCGCCAGCAGCAGGGAAGGACATTCCGTCTCCTACAATGAGCAGTTCTTC. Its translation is CASSREGHSVSYNEQFF. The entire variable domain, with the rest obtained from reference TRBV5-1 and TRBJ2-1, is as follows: KAGVTQTPRYLIKTRGQQVTLSCSPISGHRSVSWYQQTPGQGLQFLFEYFSETQRNKGNFPGRFSGRQFSNSRSEMNVSTLELGDSALYLCASSREGHSVSYNEQFFGPGTRLTVL.

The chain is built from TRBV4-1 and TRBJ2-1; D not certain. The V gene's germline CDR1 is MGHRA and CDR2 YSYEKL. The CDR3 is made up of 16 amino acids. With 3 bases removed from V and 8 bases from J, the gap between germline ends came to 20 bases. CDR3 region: CASSQTHTPLYYEQFF. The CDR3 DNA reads TGCGCCAGCAGCCAGACCCACACGCCGCTTTATTATGAGCAGTTCTTC.

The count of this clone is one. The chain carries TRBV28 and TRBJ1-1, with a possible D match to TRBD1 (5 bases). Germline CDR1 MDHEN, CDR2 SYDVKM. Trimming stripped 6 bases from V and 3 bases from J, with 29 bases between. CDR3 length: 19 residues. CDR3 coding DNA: TGTGCCAGCAGCTCCAATCCCGGGGCCACGCTTATAGGGTACACTGAAGCTTTCTTT. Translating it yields CASSSNPGATLIGYTEAFF.

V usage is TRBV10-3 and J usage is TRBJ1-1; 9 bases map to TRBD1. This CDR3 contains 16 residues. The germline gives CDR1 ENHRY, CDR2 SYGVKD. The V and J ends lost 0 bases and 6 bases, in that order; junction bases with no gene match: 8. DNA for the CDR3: TGTGCCATCAGTGAGTCGCGGGGACAGGGTCCCTCTGAAGCTTTCTTT. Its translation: CAISESRGQGPSEAFF.

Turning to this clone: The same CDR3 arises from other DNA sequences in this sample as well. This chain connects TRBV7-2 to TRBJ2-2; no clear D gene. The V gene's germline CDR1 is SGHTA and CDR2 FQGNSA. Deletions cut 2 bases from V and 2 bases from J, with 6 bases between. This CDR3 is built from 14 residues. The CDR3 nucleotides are TGTGCCAGCAGCTTAATAAGAAACACCGGGGAGCTGTTTTTT. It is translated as CASSLIRNTGELFF.

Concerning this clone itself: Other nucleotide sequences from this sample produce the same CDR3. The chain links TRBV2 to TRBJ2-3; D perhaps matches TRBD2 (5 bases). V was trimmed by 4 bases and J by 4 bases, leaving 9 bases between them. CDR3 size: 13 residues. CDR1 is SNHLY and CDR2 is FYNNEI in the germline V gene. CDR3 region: CASSGERADTQYF. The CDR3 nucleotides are TGTGCCAGCAGTGGGGAGAGGGCAGATACGCAGTATTTT. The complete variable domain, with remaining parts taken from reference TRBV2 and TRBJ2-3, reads EPEVTQTPSHQVTQMGQEVILRCVPISNHLYFYWYRQILGQKVEFLVSFYNNEISEKSEIFDDQFSVERPDGSNFTLKIRSTKLEDSAMYFCASSGERADTQYFGPGTRLTVL.

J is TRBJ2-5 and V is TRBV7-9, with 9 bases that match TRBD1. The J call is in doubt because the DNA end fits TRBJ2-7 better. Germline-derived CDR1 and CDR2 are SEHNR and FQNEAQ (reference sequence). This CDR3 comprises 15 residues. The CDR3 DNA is TGTGCCAGCACCCCTTCCGGGACAGGGCTGTACGAGCAGTACTTC. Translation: CASTPSGTGLYEQYF.

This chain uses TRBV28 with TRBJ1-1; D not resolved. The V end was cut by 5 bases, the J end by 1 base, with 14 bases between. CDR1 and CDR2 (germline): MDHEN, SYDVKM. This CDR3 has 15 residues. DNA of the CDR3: TGTGCCAGCAGTCCCCTACTTCCACGGAACACTGAAGCTTTCTTT. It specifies CASSPLLPRNTEAFF.

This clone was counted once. CDR3: CAISDRTSGTDNEQFF. In DNA form, the CDR3 reads TGTGCCATCAGTGATCGGACTAGCGGGACTGACAATGAGCAGTTCTTC. This sequence joins TRBV10-3 and TRBJ2-1; 12 bases fit TRBD2. V shed 3 bases and J 5 bases; nucleotides not matched to a gene: 5. The CDR3 length is 16 residues. Germline V gives CDR1 ENHRY, CDR2 SYGVKD.